The 31 T cell receptor beta chains presented below share a single source sample, sequenced in a study of blood T cell repertoires in COVID-19. Measured with immunoSEQ multiplex PCR; TCRdb has only the in-frame clones, and not every one. The sample lists 300,000 or so clones, 83% occurring once. Sequences were obtained from peripheral blood. These receptors all stem from a woman aged 45-65 years with acute or convalescent COVID-19.

The chain uses TRBV5-1 and TRBJ1-2; the match to TRBD1 covers 8 bases. Germline values: CDR1 SGHRS, CDR2 YFSETQ. V lost 2 bases and J lost 8; bases outside the gene matches: 5. The CDR3 length is 13 residues. CDR3 sequence reads: CASSFQGARGYTF. CDR3 coding DNA: TGCGCCAGCAGCTTTCAGGGGGCGAGGGGCTACACCTTC.

The chain has TRBV4-1 and TRBJ1-1; the match to TRBD1 covers 8 bases. The CDR3 spans 14 residues. V shed 4 bases and J 1 base; nucleotides not matched to a gene: 2. CDR1 and CDR2 (germline): MGHRA, YSYEKL. The DNA of the CDR3 is TGCGCCAGCAGCCTAGGACAGGGGAACACTGAAGCTTTCTTT. This codes for CASSLGQGNTEAFF.

In its sample, this clone was seen once. The chain combines TRBV21-1 with TRBJ1-2; the table's D call TRBD1 went unverified against the DNA. TRBV21-1 is a recognized pseudogene. This CDR3 region has 13 residues. CDR3 sequence (DNA): TGTGCCACATCGGGACAGGCTAACTATGGCTACACCTTC. It yields the protein CATSGQANYGYTF.

This clone was counted a few times. V is TRBV6-5 and J is TRBJ2-7, with 7 bases lining up with TRBD1. The CDR3 is made up of 15 amino acids. J lost 0 bases, V lost 7 bases, and 9 bases had no gene match. Germline CDR1 is MNHEY and CDR2 is SVGAGI. The CDR3 spells CASKRGHDVSYEQYF. CDR3 in DNA: TGTGCCAGCAAGAGGGGGCACGACGTCTCCTACGAGCAGTACTTC.

CDR3 DNA: TGTGCCAGCAGCCCGCGACCGGGACTGAAAGAGACCCAGTACTTC. This sequence encodes CASSPRPGLKETQYF. The rearrangement joins TRBV9 to TRBJ2-5; D possibly corresponds to TRBD2 (6 bases). The CDR3 runs to 15 residues. Germline-derived CDR1 and CDR2 are SGDLS and YYNGEE. V lost 4 bases, J lost 3 bases, and 16 bases lay in between.

The rearrangement joins TRBV28 to TRBJ1-3; D remains unclear. Germline V gives CDR1 MDHEN, CDR2 SYDVKM. The CDR3 runs 14 residues. V was shortened by 5 bases and J by 2 bases, with 10 bases between the two germline ends. The CDR3 protein is CASSPQVTGNTIYF. In nucleotides, the CDR3 is TGTGCCAGCAGTCCCCAGGTTACTGGAAACACCATATATTTT.

The sample holds one count of this clone. The rearrangement uses TRBV6-5 and TRBJ2-3; TRBD2 agrees at 11 bases. The CDR3 consists of 16 residues. Per the germline V gene, CDR1 is MNHEY and CDR2 is SVGAGI. The ends lost 4 bases at V and 1 base at J; junction bases unmatched: 4. The CDR3, as DNA: TGTGCCAGCAGTTCGGCGACTAGCGGGGGCACAGATACGCAGTATTTT. Protein product: CASSSATSGGTDTQYF.

CDR3 sequence reads: CASSLANQVETQYF. As DNA, the CDR3 is TGTGCCAGCAGCTTAGCGAATCAGGTAGAGACCCAGTACTTC. V and J are TRBV7-9 and TRBJ2-5; no clear D gene. The V and J ends lost 0 bases and 4 bases respectively, with 9 bases between them. Per the germline V gene, CDR1 is SEHNR and CDR2 is FQNEAQ (reference sequence). The CDR3 contains 14 residues.

The chain couples TRBV24-1 to TRBJ2-3; TRBD2 matches 7 bases. Germline-derived CDR1 and CDR2 are KGHDR and SFDVKD. Unmatched junction bases numbered 10, after V lost 5 bases and J lost 6 bases. The CDR3 spans 15 residues. The CDR3 sequence is CATSATAGREDTQYF. The CDR3 DNA follows: TGTGCCACCAGTGCCACAGCGGGAAGGGAGGATACGCAGTATTTT.

The chain is built from TRBV2 and TRBJ2-7; 7 nucleotides match TRBD1. Germline V lookup: CDR1 SNHLY, CDR2 FYNNEI. This CDR3 has 12 amino acids. The V and J ends lost 8 bases and 6 bases, in that order; junction bases with no gene match: 7. The CDR3 nucleotides read TGTGCCAGCCTCCGCGACAGGGTCGAGCAGTACTTC. Its protein product is CASLRDRVEQYF.

The chain uses TRBV19 and TRBJ1-2; D is ambiguous. The CDR3 is made up of 14 amino acids. Trimming took 2 bases from V and 4 from J, leaving 11 bases between them. The germline V gene encodes CDR1 LNHDA and CDR2 SQIVND (reference sequence). The CDR3 DNA reads as TGTGCCAGTAGTATATCCGGGAATGCCTATGGCTACACCTTC. Protein product: CASSISGNAYGYTF.

The chain has TRBV18 and TRBJ2-7; 8 bases are a match to TRBD2. The germline CDR1 and CDR2 sequences are KGHSH and LQKENI. Unmatched junction bases numbered 5, after V lost 5 bases and J lost 5 bases. This CDR3 spans 13 amino acids. CDR3: CASSYREGDEQYF. CDR3 coding DNA: TGTGCCAGCTCATATCGGGAGGGGGACGAGCAGTACTTC.

This chain links TRBV3-1 (or the pseudogene TRBV3-2) with TRBJ2-1, with D possibly matching TRBD2 (6 bases). The CDR3 extends over 15 amino acids. The V end was cut by 4 bases, the J end by 5 bases, with 15 bases between. Germline V gives CDR1 LGHDT, CDR2 YNNKEL (reference sequence). CDR3 protein: CASSRGGLLDNEQFF. In nucleotides, the CDR3 is TGTGCCAGCAGCCGTGGGGGACTCTTAGACAATGAGCAGTTCTTC.

The sample holds one count of this clone. The V and J genes are TRBV18 and TRBJ2-1, with D maybe TRBD2 (6 bases). From germline, CDR1 is KGHSH and CDR2 LQKENI. V was clipped by 3 bases and J by 0 bases, with 12 bases between them. The CDR3 runs to 16 residues. The DNA of the CDR3 is TGTGCCAGCTCACCGCTAGCGCCGAGCTCCTACAATGAGCAGTTCTTC. The encoded protein is CASSPLAPSSYNEQFF.

This clone was detected only a few times. The J gene is TRBJ1-4, the V gene TRBV6-2 or TRBV6-3; TRBD1 is a possible D gene (5 bases). Germline V gene lookup returns CDR1 MNHEY and CDR2 SVGEGT. This CDR3 has 15 residues. V lost 4 bases to trimming and J lost 5 bases, with 14 bases between them. This CDR3 reads CASSSRAARNEKLFF. CDR3 DNA: TGTGCCAGCAGTTCCAGGGCAGCCCGAAATGAAAAACTGTTTTTT.

This clone was observed once. V and J are TRBV30 and TRBJ1-1, with D unclear. The CDR3 consists of 12 residues. Germline lookup yields CDR1 GTSNPN and CDR2 SVGIG (reference sequence). V lost 1 base, J lost 12 bases, and 15 bases lay in between. The CDR3 DNA sequence: TGTGCCTGGAGTGAGGATCTCAGGTTGTCTTTCTTT. It is translated as CAWSEDLRLSFF.

This clone was detected once. The chain combines TRBV9 with TRBJ2-5; 9 bases are shared with TRBD1. CDR1 SGDLS and CDR2 YYNGEE come from the germline V gene. The junction had 5 bases not matched to a gene; V was cut back by 4 bases and J by 4 bases. This CDR3 comprises 14 residues. CDR3 nucleotides: TGTGCCAGCAGCTTCGGGACAGGGTTAGAGACCCAGTACTTC. Protein sequence: CASSFGTGLETQYF.

This chain joins TRBV5-1 and TRBJ2-1, with D uncertain. The CDR3 is made up of 12 amino acids. V gave up 0 bases and J gave up 6 bases, with 4 bases separating them. Germline lookup yields CDR1 SGHRS and CDR2 YFSETQ. CDR3 sequence: CASSLAINEQFF. The CDR3, as DNA: TGCGCCAGCAGCTTGGCAATCAATGAGCAGTTCTTC.

Only a few counts were recorded for this clone. V and J are TRBV14 and TRBJ1-3, with 8 nucleotides matching TRBD1. The J segment lost 7 bases and the V segment lost 6 bases, leaving 8 bases of the junction unmatched. Germline V gene sequence: CDR1 SGHDN, CDR2 FVKESK. The CDR3 length is 14 residues. The DNA of the CDR3 is TGTGCCAGCAGTGCTTCGACAGGGGTGAACACCATATATTTT. It yields the protein CASSASTGVNTIYF.

The chain is built from TRBV2 and TRBJ1-2; D is uncertain. CDR3 length equals 13 residues. Germline V gives CDR1 SNHLY, CDR2 FYNNEI. V shed 7 bases and J shed 2 bases, with 11 bases lying between them. The CDR3 DNA is TGTGCCAGCAATGGGGAGGGAAACTATGGCTACACCTTC. Protein product: CASNGEGNYGYTF.

The V call is TRBV7-9, the J call TRBJ1-2; 11 positions match TRBD1. The CDR3 covers 15 residues. The trim removed 4 bases at V and 4 bases at J, leaving 5 bases unmatched. Germline V gene lookup returns CDR1 SEHNR and CDR2 FQNEAQ (reference sequence). Here the CDR3 reads CASSSGQGGIYGYTF. The CDR3 DNA reads TGTGCCAGCAGCTCGGGACAGGGGGGAATCTATGGCTACACCTTC.

This chain connects TRBV5-1 to TRBJ1-5, with D unresolved. This CDR3 has 15 amino acids. With 5 bases removed from V and 4 bases from J, the gap between germline ends came to 16 bases. Germline lookup yields CDR1 SGHRS and CDR2 YFSETQ. The CDR3 DNA reads TGCGCCAGCAGACGAGATAGCAACCTAAATCAGCCCCAGCATTTT. Protein: CASRRDSNLNQPQHF.

This chain links TRBV9 with TRBJ2-1; no definite D call. The V gene's germline CDR1 is SGDLS and CDR2 YYNGEE. The V and J ends lost 0 bases and 10 bases respectively, with 11 bases between them. The CDR3 totals 13 residues. CDR3 region: CASSVGVPREQFF. The CDR3 DNA follows: TGTGCCAGCAGCGTAGGGGTCCCGAGGGAGCAGTTCTTC.

This clone was seen a single time. V and J are TRBV7-2 and TRBJ1-1, with a tentative D call TRBD1 (6 bases). The V and J ends lost 4 bases and 0 bases respectively, with 9 bases between them. In germline, CDR1 is SGHTA, CDR2 FQGNSA. The CDR3 has 14 amino acids. CDR3 sequence: CASSSDSMNTEAFF. In DNA form, the CDR3 reads TGTGCCAGCAGCTCGGACAGCATGAACACTGAAGCTTTCTTT.

This clone occurred once. The chain is built from TRBV10-3 and TRBJ1-3, with D unresolved. This CDR3 spans 15 amino acids. V lost 5 bases and J lost 3, with 14 bases in between. The germline CDR1 and CDR2 sequences are ENHRY and SYGVKD. The CDR3 here is CAISPTASLGNTIYF. For the CDR3, the DNA is TGTGCCATCAGTCCCACAGCTAGCCTTGGAAACACCATATATTTT.

In regard to this clone: This same CDR3 is encoded by further DNA sequences in the sample. The chain employs TRBV6-6 and TRBJ1-1; D is ambiguous. Deletions cut 6 bases from V and 3 bases from J, with 14 bases between. The length of the CDR3 is 14 residues. Germline V gene lookup returns CDR1 MNHNY and CDR2 SVGAGI (reference sequence). CDR3 in amino acids: CASSLTGRDTEAFF. CDR3 DNA: TGTGCCAGCAGCCTAACGGGGAGGGACACTGAAGCTTTCTTT.

The chain couples TRBV18 to TRBJ1-1; TRBD1 might be the D (6 bases). The V gene's germline CDR1 is KGHSH and CDR2 LQKENI. Between the trimmed V and J ends, which lost 4 bases and 2 bases, there was a span of 11 bases. The CDR3 is 14 amino acids. The CDR3 loop is CASSRRTENTEAFF. The CDR3 DNA sequence: TGTGCCAGCTCACGTCGGACAGAAAACACTGAAGCTTTCTTT.

The chain is built from TRBV10-3 and TRBJ2-7; 10 positions agree with TRBD2. The J segment lost 7 bases and the V segment lost 0 bases, leaving 9 bases of the junction unmatched. This CDR3 contains 16 residues. Germline assignment: CDR1 ENHRY and CDR2 SYGVKD. The CDR3 protein is CAISESWASGRGEQYF. CDR3 DNA: TGTGCCATCAGTGAGTCGTGGGCTAGCGGGAGAGGTGAGCAGTACTTC.

This clone was seen a few times. The rearrangement links TRBV28 to TRBJ1-5; possible D gene TRBD1, 6 bases. V dropped 3 bases and J dropped 4 bases, with 16 bases sitting between them. From germline, CDR1 is MDHEN and CDR2 SYDVKM. There are 16 residues in the CDR3. CDR3 nucleotide sequence: TGTGCCAGCAGTTTTCCACAGGACAGTCTAAATCAGCCCCAGCATTTT. It specifies CASSFPQDSLNQPQHF.

The chain recombines TRBV7-2 with TRBJ2-7, with 9 bases matching TRBD2. The CDR3 loop spans 16 amino acids. V was clipped by 5 bases and J by 3 bases; unmatched bases: 11. Germline V gene sequence: CDR1 SGHTA, CDR2 FQGNSA. The CDR3 sequence is CASSLGGLAGYYEQYF. The CDR3 nucleotides read TGTGCCAGCAGCCTAGGGGGACTAGCTGGTTACTACGAGCAGTACTTC.

The chain recombines TRBV27 with TRBJ2-2, with unresolved D. CDR3 length equals 15 residues. V lost 0 bases, J lost 3 bases, and 8 bases lay in between. Germline lookup yields CDR1 MNHEY and CDR2 SMNVEV (reference sequence). CDR3 nucleotides: TGTGCCAGCAGTTTATCGTTAGCCTACACCGGGGAGCTGTTTTTT. Translated, it gives CASSLSLAYTGELFF.